One and the same sample provided the 13 T cell receptor beta chains below, sequenced in a study of technical replicates of blood from a handful of donors. Produced via immunoSEQ multiplex PCR; TCRdb's table is partial and in-frame only. Among about 73,000 clones, 90% were seen once, and the ten largest hold 4.5% to 5%. Sequencing used PBMCs. Receptors originate from a human donor in good health. Some clones in this sample may be carry-over from other donors' samples.

CDR3 amino acids: CASSSLTGSSYNEQFF. DNA of the CDR3: TGTGCCAGCAGTTCTCTGACAGGGAGCTCCTACAATGAGCAGTTCTTC. The chain combines TRBV27 with TRBJ2-1, with 7 bases aligning to TRBD1. CDR1 MNHEY and CDR2 SMNVEV come from the germline V gene (reference sequence). This CDR3 comprises 16 residues. J was trimmed by 0 bases and V by 4 bases; bases with no gene match: 6.

The chain combines TRBV7-9 with TRBJ1-1; 7 bases line up with TRBD1. This CDR3 has 14 residues. Trimming removed 1 base from V and 3 bases from J; junction bases left unmatched: 2. The germline gives CDR1 SEHNR, CDR2 FQNEAQ (reference sequence). Here the CDR3 DNA reads TGTGCCAGCAGCTTAGTCGGGACAGACACTGAAGCTTTCTTT. It is translated as CASSLVGTDTEAFF.

The V call is TRBV5-6, the J call TRBJ2-4, with TRBD2 matching over 9 bases. Germline lookup yields CDR1 SGHDT and CDR2 YYEEEE. J lost 15 bases, V lost 2 bases, and 12 bases had no gene match. The CDR3 sequence is 14 residues long. CDR3 region: CASSLALAGWASYF. CDR3 sequence (DNA): TGTGCCAGCAGCTTAGCCCTAGCGGGATGGGCGTCGTACTTC.

This clone has a handful of counts. The chain couples TRBV7-8 to TRBJ1-2; D is unclear. CDR3 length: 15 residues. Germline loops: CDR1 SGHVS, CDR2 FQNEAQ. Trimming pared 5 bases from V and 5 bases from J, leaving 18 bases between. CDR3 sequence reads: CASSPARVAGYGYTF. CDR3 DNA: TGTGCCAGCAGCCCAGCCCGGGTTGCGGGGTATGGCTACACCTTC.

The chain is built from TRBV30 and TRBJ2-7, with 12 bases lining up with TRBD2. Germline V gene lookup returns CDR1 GTSNPN and CDR2 SVGIG (reference sequence). The trim removed 0 bases at V and 0 bases at J, leaving 12 bases unmatched. CDR3 length: 19 amino acids. CDR3 DNA: TGTGCCTGGAGTGTCGGCAGGCTAGCGGGAGGGCAGAGCTCCTACGAGCAGTACTTC. This codes for CAWSVGRLAGGQSSYEQYF.

V and J are TRBV6-1 and TRBJ2-2; TRBD1 aligns across 7 bases. The CDR3 consists of 14 residues. The junction had 6 bases not matched to a gene; V was cut back by 7 bases and J by 4 bases. Germline assignment: CDR1 MNHNS and CDR2 SASEGT. The CDR3 coding sequence is TGTGCCAGCAATAGGGGGCTGGGCACCGGGGAGCTGTTTTTT. Protein: CASNRGLGTGELFF.

This sequence joins TRBV6-1 and TRBJ1-1; D possibly corresponds to TRBD1 (6 bases). The V end lost 5 bases, the J end lost 3 bases, and 10 bases lay between the germline ends. Germline V gives CDR1 MNHNS, CDR2 SASEGT. The CDR3 extends over 13 amino acids. DNA of the CDR3: TGTGCCAGCAGTCAGGGGTGGGACACTGAAGCTTTCTTT. Amino acid sequence: CASSQGWDTEAFF.

The chain combines TRBV19 with TRBJ1-3, with 8 nucleotides matching TRBD1. Germline CDR1 reads LNHDA; CDR2 reads SQIVND (reference sequence). Trimming at V came to 9 bases and at J to 0 bases, leaving 7 bases not matched to a gene. CDR3 length: 15 residues. The CDR3 is CASSGQGLSGNTIYF. DNA for the CDR3: TGTGCCAGCTCCGGACAGGGACTCTCTGGAAACACCATATATTTT. Drawing the rest from reference TRBV19 and TRBJ1-3, the complete variable domain is DGGITQSPKYLFRKEGQNVTLSCEQNLNHDAMYWYRQDPGQGLRLIYYSQIVNDFQKGDIAEGYSVSREKKESFPLTVTSAQKNPTAFYLCASSGQGLSGNTIYFGEGSWLTVV.

This clone was counted a single time. The rearrangement links TRBV30 to TRBJ1-6; D perhaps matches TRBD1 (5 bases). The CDR3 length is 14 residues. Germline lookup yields CDR1 GTSNPN and CDR2 SVGIG (reference sequence). The V gene lost 4 bases and the J gene lost 9 bases, with 16 bases spanning the gap. The CDR3 DNA follows: TGTGCCTGGAAAAAGGGGTCGACTGGTTCACCCCTCCACTTT. This sequence encodes CAWKKGSTGSPLHF.

This chain uses TRBV30 with TRBJ1-1; perhaps TRBD1 as D (5 bases). Trimming left V 2 bases short and J 6 bases short, with 13 bases between. The CDR3 runs 13 residues. Germline V gene data show CDR1 as GTSNPN and CDR2 as SVGIG (reference sequence). This CDR3 is CAWSTGSYSEAFF. CDR3 sequence (DNA): TGTGCCTGGAGTACAGGTAGTTACTCTGAAGCTTTCTTT.

J is TRBJ1-4 and V is TRBV2; D may be TRBD1 (5 bases). CDR3 length: 12 residues. Germline V gene data show CDR1 as SNHLY and CDR2 as FYNNEI. The ends were cut back, 7 bases at V and 10 bases at J, with 13 bases in the middle. This chain's CDR3 is CASTETQGKLFF. Written as DNA, the CDR3 is TGTGCCAGCACGGAAACGCAGGGAAAACTGTTTTTT.

This clone was counted once. This chain joins TRBV5-4 and TRBJ2-1; 7 nucleotides match TRBD1. The CDR3 is 15 amino acids. After removal of 4 bases from V and 12 bases from J, the junction contained 16 bases not matched to a gene. Germline V gives CDR1 SGHNT, CDR2 YYREEE (reference sequence). CDR3 sequence reads: CASSQDRSTTRTQFF. DNA for the CDR3: TGTGCCAGCAGCCAGGACAGGAGCACTACGAGGACGCAGTTCTTC.

The chain recombines TRBV7-2 with TRBJ2-5; 10 bases match TRBD2. Germline lookup yields CDR1 SGHTA and CDR2 FQGNSA. CDR3 length: 16 amino acids. The J segment lost 5 bases and the V segment lost 4 bases, leaving 10 bases of the junction unmatched. This chain's CDR3 is CASSYPRTSGGETQYF. In DNA form, the CDR3 reads TGTGCCAGCAGCTATCCCCGGACTAGCGGAGGGGAGACCCAGTACTTC. The whole variable domain, filled in from reference TRBV7-2 and TRBJ2-5, reads GAGVSQSPSNKVTEKGKDVELRCDPISGHTALYWYRQSLGQGLEFLIYFQGNSAPDKSGLPSDRFSAERTGGSVSTLTIQRTQQEDSAVYLCASSYPRTSGGETQYFGPGTRLLVL.